The T cell receptor (beta chain) described here comes from a study of shared clonotypes between healthy human individuals. Study-wide findings and caveats: Large sequencing depth failed to make sorted-subset sequencing complete, rarefaction showed.

Trimming stripped 0 bases from V and 5 bases from J, with 17 bases between. CDR1 SGHRS and CDR2 YFSETQ come from the germline V gene. This CDR3 contains 16 residues. The test was conducted at deep level. Repertoires were generated with immunoSEQ multiplex PCR, while TCRdb's copy carries only in-frame clones and drops some. This table holds about 980,000 clones, less than 85% found once. Points on this clone: Antigen unknown.

The chain carries TRBV5-1 and TRBJ1-1; D is possibly TRBD1 (6 bases). The TCR sequence derives from a man aged 18-30 years in good health. The specimen was memory CD4+ T cells sorted from blood. Subset indicated: CD45RA-negative fraction. CDR3 bases: TGCGCCAGCAGCTTGGGGGTCACAGGGACGGGAACTGAAGCTTTCTTT. Amino acids: CASSLGVTGTGTEAFF.